The present T cell receptor beta chain was sequenced within a study of cytomegalovirus exposure and HLA in healthy donors. Across the whole study: Around 180 million T cells yielded 120 million or so unique TCR beta sequences, as an earlier analysis found. Study results and limitations: One later analysis reportedly identified an Asian-associated ancestry cluster that showed fewer N-insertions than the roughly 600-donor mean. An analysis was carried out at a later point. It showed that HLA-associated TCR beta chains were more clonally expanded than equally common non-associated chains.

The PCR contained 60 Vbeta and 13 Jbeta primers. Some clones are missing from TCRdb's copy, which holds only in-frame ones; the method was immunoSEQ multiplex PCR. The table shows 200,000 or so clones, with over 65% occurring only once. V was cut by 4 bases and J by 5 bases, with 15 bases left in between. The CDR3 totals 15 residues. CDR1 is MNHNY and CDR2 is SVGAGI in the germline V gene (reference sequence). Note on this clone: Its matching antigen is unknown.

Sequencing used PBMCs. The source is a woman between 45 and 60 years old in good health and CMV-seropositive. V and J are TRBV6-6 and TRBJ1-3; D remains ambiguous. The CDR3 region has the DNA TGTGCCAGCAGTTTGGACGGCGGGTTTCGAAACACCATATATTTT. It translates to CASSLDGGFRNTIYF.